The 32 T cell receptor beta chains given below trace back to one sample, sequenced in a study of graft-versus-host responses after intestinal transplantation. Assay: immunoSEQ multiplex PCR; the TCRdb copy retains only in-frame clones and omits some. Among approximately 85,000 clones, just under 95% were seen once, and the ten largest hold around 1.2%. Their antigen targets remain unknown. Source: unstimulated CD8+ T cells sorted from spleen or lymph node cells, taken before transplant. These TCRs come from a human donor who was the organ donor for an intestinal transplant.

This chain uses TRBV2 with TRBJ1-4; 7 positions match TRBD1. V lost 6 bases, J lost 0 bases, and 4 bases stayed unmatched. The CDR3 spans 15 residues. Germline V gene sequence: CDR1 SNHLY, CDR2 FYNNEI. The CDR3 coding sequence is TGTGCCAGCAGCCAAGGGACAGCAACTAATGAAAAACTGTTTTTT. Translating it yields CASSQGTATNEKLFF.

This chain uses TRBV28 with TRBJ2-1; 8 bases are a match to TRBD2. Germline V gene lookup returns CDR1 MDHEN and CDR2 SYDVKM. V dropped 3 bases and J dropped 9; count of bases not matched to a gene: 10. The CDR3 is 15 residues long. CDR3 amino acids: CASSFPGLGEGEQFF. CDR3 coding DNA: TGTGCCAGCAGTTTCCCGGGACTAGGGGAGGGTGAGCAGTTCTTC.

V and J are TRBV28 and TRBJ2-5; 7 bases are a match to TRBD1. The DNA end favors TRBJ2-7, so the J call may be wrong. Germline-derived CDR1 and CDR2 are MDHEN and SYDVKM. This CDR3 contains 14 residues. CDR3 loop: CASSPRQGYNEQYF. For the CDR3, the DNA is TGTGCCAGCAGTCCTCGACAGGGATACAACGAGCAGTACTTC.

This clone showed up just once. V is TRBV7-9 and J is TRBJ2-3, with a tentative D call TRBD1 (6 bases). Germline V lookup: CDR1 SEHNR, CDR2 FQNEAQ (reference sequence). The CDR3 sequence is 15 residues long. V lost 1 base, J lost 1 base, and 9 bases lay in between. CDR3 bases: TGTGCCAGCAGCTTAGAACAGGGTGGCACAGATACGCAGTATTTT. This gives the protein CASSLEQGGTDTQYF.

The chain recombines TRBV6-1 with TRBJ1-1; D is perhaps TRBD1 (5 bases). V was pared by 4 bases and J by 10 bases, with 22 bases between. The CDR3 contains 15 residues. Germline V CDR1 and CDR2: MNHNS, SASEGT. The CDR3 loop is CASSGPRGVRIGAFF. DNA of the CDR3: TGTGCCAGCAGTGGACCCCGGGGGGTTCGAATAGGAGCTTTCTTT.

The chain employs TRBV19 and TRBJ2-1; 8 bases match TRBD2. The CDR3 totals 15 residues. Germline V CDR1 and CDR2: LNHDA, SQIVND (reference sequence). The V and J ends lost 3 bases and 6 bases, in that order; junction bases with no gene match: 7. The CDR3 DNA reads TGTGCCAGTAGTATCCCGGGGGGGCCTCCCAATGAGCAGTTCTTC. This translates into CASSIPGGPPNEQFF.

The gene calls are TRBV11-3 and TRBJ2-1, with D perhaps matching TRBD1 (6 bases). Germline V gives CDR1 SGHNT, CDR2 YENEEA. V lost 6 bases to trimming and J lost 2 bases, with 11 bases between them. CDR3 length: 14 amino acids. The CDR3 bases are TGTGCCAGCAGGAGCAGGGGCACCTACAATGAGCAGTTCTTC. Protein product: CASRSRGTYNEQFF.

Here the CDR3 DNA reads TGTGCCAGCAGTCTTAGCGGATACTCCTACGAGCAGTACTTC. Protein product: CASSLSGYSYEQYF. The V call is TRBV6-1, the J call TRBJ2-7; weak D call: TRBD2 (6 bases). This CDR3 has 14 residues. The germline V and J ends were trimmed by 5 bases and 0 bases, with 11 bases remaining between them. The germline V gene has CDR1 MNHNS and CDR2 SASEGT.

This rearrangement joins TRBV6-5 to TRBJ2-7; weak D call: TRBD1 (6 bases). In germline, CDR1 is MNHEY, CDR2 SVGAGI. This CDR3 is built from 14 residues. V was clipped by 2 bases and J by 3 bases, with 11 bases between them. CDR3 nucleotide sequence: TGTGCCAGCAGTTACGGAGAGACAGGCTACGAGCAGTACTTC. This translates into CASSYGETGYEQYF.

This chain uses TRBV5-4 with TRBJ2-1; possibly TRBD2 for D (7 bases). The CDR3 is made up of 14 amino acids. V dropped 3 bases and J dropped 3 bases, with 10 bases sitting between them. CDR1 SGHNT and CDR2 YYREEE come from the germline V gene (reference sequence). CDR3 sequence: CASSWGGGYNEQFF. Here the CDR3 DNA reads TGTGCCAGCAGCTGGGGGGGCGGCTACAATGAGCAGTTCTTC.

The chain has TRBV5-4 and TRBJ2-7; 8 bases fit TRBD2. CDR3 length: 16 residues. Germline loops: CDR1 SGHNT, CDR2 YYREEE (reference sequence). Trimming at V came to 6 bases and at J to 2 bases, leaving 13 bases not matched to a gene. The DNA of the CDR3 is TGTGCCAGCACCCTAAACAGCGGGGGCCCAACCTACGAGCAGTACTTC. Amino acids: CASTLNSGGPTYEQYF.

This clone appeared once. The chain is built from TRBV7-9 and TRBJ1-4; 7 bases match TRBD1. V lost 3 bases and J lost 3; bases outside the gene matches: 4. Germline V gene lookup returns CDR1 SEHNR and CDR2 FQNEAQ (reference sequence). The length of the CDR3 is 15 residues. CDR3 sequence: CASSFRQGSNEKLFF. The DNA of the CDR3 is TGTGCCAGCAGCTTCCGACAGGGCTCTAATGAAAAACTGTTTTTT.

The CDR3 reads CASSKALAGGGNEQFF. The CDR3, as DNA: TGCGCCAGCAGCAAGGCACTAGCGGGGGGAGGCAATGAGCAGTTCTTC. The V gene is TRBV5-1, the J gene TRBJ2-1; 12 nucleotides align to TRBD2. After removal of 4 bases from V and 6 bases from J, the junction contained 8 bases not matched to a gene. The CDR3 is 16 amino acids. Germline V gene sequence: CDR1 SGHRS, CDR2 YFSETQ.

CDR3 region: CASSVGPTGGTGYTF. CDR3 nucleotides: TGTGCCAGCAGCGTAGGCCCAACAGGGGGCACTGGCTACACCTTC. This chain connects TRBV9 to TRBJ1-2; 9 bases line up with TRBD1. CDR1 and CDR2 from the germline V gene are SGDLS and YYNGEE. J gave up 7 bases and V 0 bases, and 7 bases lay outside the gene matches. CDR3 length: 15 residues.

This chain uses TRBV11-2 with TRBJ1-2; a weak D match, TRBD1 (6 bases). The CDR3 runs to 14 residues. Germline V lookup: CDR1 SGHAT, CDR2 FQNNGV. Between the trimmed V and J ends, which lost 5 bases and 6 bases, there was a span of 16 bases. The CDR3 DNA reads TGTGCCAGCAGCGGTCAAGACCAGGGGCATGGCTACACCTTC. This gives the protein CASSGQDQGHGYTF.

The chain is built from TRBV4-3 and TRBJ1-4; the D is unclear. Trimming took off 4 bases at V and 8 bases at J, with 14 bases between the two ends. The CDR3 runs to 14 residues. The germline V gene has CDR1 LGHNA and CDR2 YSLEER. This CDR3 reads CASSPDGSAEKLFF. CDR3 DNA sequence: TGCGCCAGCAGCCCCGACGGGAGCGCCGAAAAACTGTTTTTT.

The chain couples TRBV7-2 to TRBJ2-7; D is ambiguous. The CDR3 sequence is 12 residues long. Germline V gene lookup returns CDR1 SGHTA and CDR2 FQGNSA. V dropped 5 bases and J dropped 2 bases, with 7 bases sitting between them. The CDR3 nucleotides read TGTGCCAGCAGCCGCGCGCCCTACGAGCAGTACTTC. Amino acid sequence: CASSRAPYEQYF.

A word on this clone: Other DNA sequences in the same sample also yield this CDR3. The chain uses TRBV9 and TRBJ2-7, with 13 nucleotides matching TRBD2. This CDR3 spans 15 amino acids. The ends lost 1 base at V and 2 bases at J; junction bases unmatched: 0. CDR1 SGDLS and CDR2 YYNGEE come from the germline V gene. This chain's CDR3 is CASSVTSGGAYEQYF. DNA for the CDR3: TGTGCCAGCAGCGTAACTAGCGGGGGGGCCTACGAGCAGTACTTC. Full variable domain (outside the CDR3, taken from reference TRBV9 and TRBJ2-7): DSGVTQTPKHLITATGQRVTLRCSPRSGDLSVYWYQQSLDQGLQFLIQYYNGEERAKGNILERFSAQQFPDLHSELNLSSLELGDSALYFCASSVTSGGAYEQYFGPGTRLTVT.

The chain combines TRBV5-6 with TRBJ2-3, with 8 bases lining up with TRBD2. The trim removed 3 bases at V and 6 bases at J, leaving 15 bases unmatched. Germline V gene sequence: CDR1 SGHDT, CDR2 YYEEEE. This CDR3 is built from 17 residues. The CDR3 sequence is CASSWGSGGPFKDTQYF. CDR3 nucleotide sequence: TGTGCCAGCAGCTGGGGGTCGGGGGGGCCTTTCAAGGATACGCAGTATTTT.

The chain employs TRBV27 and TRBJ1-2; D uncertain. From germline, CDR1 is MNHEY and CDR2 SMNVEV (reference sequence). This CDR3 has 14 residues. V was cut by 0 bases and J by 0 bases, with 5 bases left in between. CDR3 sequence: CASSLSTTNYGYTF. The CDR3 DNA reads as TGTGCCAGCAGTTTATCGACAACTAACTATGGCTACACCTTC.

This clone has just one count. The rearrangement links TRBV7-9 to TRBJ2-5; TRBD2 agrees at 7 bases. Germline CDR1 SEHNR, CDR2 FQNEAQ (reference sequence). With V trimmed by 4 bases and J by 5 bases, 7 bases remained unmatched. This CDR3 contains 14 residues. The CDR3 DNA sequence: TGTGCCAGCAGCTCCGTGGGGGGGTGGGAGACCCAGTACTTC. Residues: CASSSVGGWETQYF.

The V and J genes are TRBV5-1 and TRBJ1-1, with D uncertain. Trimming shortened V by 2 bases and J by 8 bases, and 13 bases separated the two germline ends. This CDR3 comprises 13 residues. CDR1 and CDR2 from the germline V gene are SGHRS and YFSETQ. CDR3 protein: CASSFTRHAEAFF. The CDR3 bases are TGCGCCAGCAGCTTCACCCGACACGCAGAAGCTTTCTTT.

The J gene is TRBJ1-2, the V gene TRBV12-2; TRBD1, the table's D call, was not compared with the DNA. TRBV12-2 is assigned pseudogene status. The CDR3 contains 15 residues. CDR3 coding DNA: TGTGCAAGTCGCTTACTGTGTGGCCCCCAAATTGGCTACACCTTC. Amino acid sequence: CASRLLCGPQIGYTF.

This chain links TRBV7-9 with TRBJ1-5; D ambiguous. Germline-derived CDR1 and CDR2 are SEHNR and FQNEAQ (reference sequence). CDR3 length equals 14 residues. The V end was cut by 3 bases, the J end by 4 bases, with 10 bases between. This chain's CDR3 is CASSLAGENQPQHF. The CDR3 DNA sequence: TGTGCCAGCAGCTTGGCCGGGGAGAATCAGCCCCAGCATTTT.

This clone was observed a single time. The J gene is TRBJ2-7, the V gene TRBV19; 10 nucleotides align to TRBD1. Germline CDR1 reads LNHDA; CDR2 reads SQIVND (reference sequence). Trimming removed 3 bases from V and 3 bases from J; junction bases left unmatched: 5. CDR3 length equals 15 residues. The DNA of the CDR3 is TGTGCCAGTAGTATCGGACAGGGGGTCAGCTACGAGCAGTACTTC. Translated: CASSIGQGVSYEQYF.

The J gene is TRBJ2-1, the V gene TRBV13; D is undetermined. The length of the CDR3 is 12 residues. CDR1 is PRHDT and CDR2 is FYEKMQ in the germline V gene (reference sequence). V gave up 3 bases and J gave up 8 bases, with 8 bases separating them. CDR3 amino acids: CASSLIGDEQFF. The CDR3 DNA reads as TGTGCCAGCAGCTTGATCGGAGATGAGCAGTTCTTC. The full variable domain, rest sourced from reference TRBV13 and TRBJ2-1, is AAGVIQSPRHLIKEKRETATLKCYPIPRHDTVYWYQQGPGQDPQFLISFYEKMQSDKGSIPDRFSAQQFSDYHSELNMSSLELGDSALYFCASSLIGDEQFFGPGTRLTVL.

The CDR3 DNA sequence: TGTGCCAGCAGCTCTTGGACAGGCTGGAATCAGCCCCAGCATTTT. Translation: CASSSWTGWNQPQHF. V gene TRBV6-1 combines with J gene TRBJ1-5; 7 nucleotides line up with TRBD1. Germline assignment: CDR1 MNHNS and CDR2 SASEGT. V trimming: 6 bases; J trimming: 4 bases; junction bases outside the gene matches: 9. This CDR3 has 15 residues.

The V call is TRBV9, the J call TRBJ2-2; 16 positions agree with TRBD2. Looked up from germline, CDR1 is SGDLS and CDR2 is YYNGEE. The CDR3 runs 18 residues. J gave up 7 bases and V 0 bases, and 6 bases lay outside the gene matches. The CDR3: CASSVEGLAGGPGGELFF. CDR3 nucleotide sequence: TGTGCCAGCAGCGTAGAGGGACTAGCGGGAGGGCCGGGCGGGGAGCTGTTTTTT.

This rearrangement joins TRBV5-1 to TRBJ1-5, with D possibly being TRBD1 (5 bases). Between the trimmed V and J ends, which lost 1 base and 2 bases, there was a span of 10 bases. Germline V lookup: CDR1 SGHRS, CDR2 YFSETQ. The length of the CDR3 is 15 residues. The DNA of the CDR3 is TGCGCCAGCAGCTTGACAGGCCGCGGCAATCAGCCCCAGCATTTT. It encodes CASSLTGRGNQPQHF.

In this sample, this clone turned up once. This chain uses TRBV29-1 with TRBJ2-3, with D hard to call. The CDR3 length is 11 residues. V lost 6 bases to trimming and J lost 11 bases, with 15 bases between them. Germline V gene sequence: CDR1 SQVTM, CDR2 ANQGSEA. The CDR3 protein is CSVQRPLGQYF. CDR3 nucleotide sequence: TGCAGCGTGCAGAGGCCCCTGGGGCAGTATTTT.

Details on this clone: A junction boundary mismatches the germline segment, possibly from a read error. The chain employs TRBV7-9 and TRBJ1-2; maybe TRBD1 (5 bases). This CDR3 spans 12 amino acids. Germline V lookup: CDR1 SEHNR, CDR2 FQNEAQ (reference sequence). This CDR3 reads CASSLGLKGYFF. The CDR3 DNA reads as TGTGCCAGCAGCTTAGGACTCAAGGGGTATTTCTTC.

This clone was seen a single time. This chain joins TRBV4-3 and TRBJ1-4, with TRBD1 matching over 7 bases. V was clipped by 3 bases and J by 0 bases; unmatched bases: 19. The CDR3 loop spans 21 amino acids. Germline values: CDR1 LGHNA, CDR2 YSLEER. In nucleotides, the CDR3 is TGCGCCAGCAGCCAGGAAGGGGGCTCGACTTTTTCTTTTGCAACTAATGAAAAACTGTTTTTT. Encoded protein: CASSQEGGSTFSFATNEKLFF.